The rows below give T cell receptor beta chains drawn from one sample of a study of beta chain features in type 1 diabetes. The assay was immunoSEQ multiplex PCR, and TCRdb's table has in-frame clones only and misses some. The sample holds some 700,000 clones, roughly 13% seen once. Specimen: naive CD4+ T cells from blood. Every receptor here comes from a man aged 18-30 years with type 1 diabetes. Both conserved end residues are part of each CDR3. The D gene is left open where the match is weak. Clone size, where shown, is once, few, many, or a class for clones that have expanded.

D gene,V gene,J gene,clone size,CDR3 DNA,CDR3 protein
.,TRBV4-2,TRBJ2-1,.,TGTGCCAGCAGCCAAGATCGGACAGCCTACAATGAGCAGTTCTTC,CASSQDRTAYNEQFF
.,TRBV7-9,TRBJ1-2,.,TGTGCCAGCAGCTTAGACGGTGGTATCTATGGCTACACCTTC,CASSLDGGIYGYTF
TRBD2,TRBV28,TRBJ2-2,.,TGTGCCAGCACCTCGGCGGGGGTGAACACCGGGGAGCTGTTTTTT,CASTSAGVNTGELFF
TRBD1,TRBV4-1,TRBJ1-4,.,TGCGCCAGCAGCCACCCGGACAGGGAAAATGAAAAACTGTTTTTT,CASSHPDRENEKLFF
.,TRBV30,TRBJ2-3,many,TGTGCCTGGAGTGGCTTCGCGGATACGCAGTATTTT,CAWSGFADTQYF
TRBD2,TRBV14,TRBJ2-1,few,TGTGCCAGCAGCCAAGACCTGGGACTAGCGGCATACTACAATGAGCAGTTCTTC,CASSQDLGLAAYYNEQFF
.,TRBV5-6,TRBJ1-1,few,TGTGCCAGCAGCTCCACAGGCATGAACACTGAAGCTTTCTTT,CASSSTGMNTEAFF
.,TRBV6-5,TRBJ2-7,.,TGTGCCAGCAGTTACTCTTTACCCCCCTACGAGCAGTACTTC,CASSYSLPPYEQYF
TRBD2,TRBV5-4,TRBJ2-5,few,TGTGCCAGCAGCTTGGGCGGGGGAGAGACCCAGTACTTC,CASSLGGGETQYF
TRBD2,TRBV30,TRBJ2-3,.,TGTGCCTGGACCGCAGCGGGGTTACAAGATACGCAGTATTTT,CAWTAAGLQDTQYF
.,TRBV7-9,TRBJ2-5,few,TGTGCCAGCAGCTCCGGGCTATCCGGGACCCAGTACTTC,CASSSGLSGTQYF
.,TRBV5-1,TRBJ1-1,.,TGCGCCAGCAGCCCCGGACAGCAAGTGAACACTGAAGCTTTCTTT,CASSPGQQVNTEAFF
.,TRBV19,TRBJ2-7,few,TGTGCCAGTCAGGGGAAAAGCTCCTACGAGCAGTACTTC,CASQGKSSYEQYF
.,TRBV5-4,TRBJ1-2,.,TGTGCCAGCCCCTTGAAAGGCTACACCTTC,CASPLKGYTF
.,TRBV6-5,TRBJ1-2,few,TGTGCCAGCAGTTACTCGCCCGGGACCGACTATGGCTACACCTTC,CASSYSPGTDYGYTF
.,TRBV5-6,TRBJ2-7,.,TGTGCCAGCAGTCAAGCTCCAGGGGCCTCCTACGAGCAGTACTTC,CASSQAPGASYEQYF
TRBD1,TRBV5-5,TRBJ2-3,.,TGTGCCAGCAGCTCGACAGGGGGCACAGATACGCAGTATTTT,CASSSTGGTDTQYF
.,TRBV7-8,TRBJ2-7,.,TGTGCCAGCAGCTTAGTTCGGACACTCGGACCCTACGAGCAGTACTTC,CASSLVRTLGPYEQYF
.,TRBV28,TRBJ1-4,many,TGTGCCAGCAGTTCAGCTAATGAAAAACTGTTTTTT,CASSSANEKLFF
.,TRBV28,TRBJ1-2,few,TGTGCCACCTCGGAGGTAGGGTATGGCTACACCTTC,CATSEVGYGYTF
.,TRBV2,TRBJ1-1,few,TGTGCCAGCAGCCAGACAGGGAACACTGAAGCTTTCTTT,CASSQTGNTEAFF
TRBD2,TRBV30,TRBJ2-5,few,TGTGCCTGGAGTGGGGGACTAGCGGGCCAAGAGACCCAGTACTTC,CAWSGGLAGQETQYF
TRBD2,TRBV30,TRBJ2-7,.,TGTGCTGCGGGGGGAGCCTACGAGCAGTACTTC,CAAGGAYEQYF
TRBD1,TRBV4-1,TRBJ2-1,few,TGCGCCAGCAGCCAAGGACAGGGACCCTTGCTTGAGCAGTTCTTC,CASSQGQGPLLEQFF
.,TRBV30,TRBJ1-5,few,TGTGCCTGGAGTGAGGGCTCGGCGGTGCAAAATCAGCCCCAGCATTTT,CAWSEGSAVQNQPQHF